This is a list of T cell receptor beta chains from one sample in a study of T cells in Graves' hyperthyroidism and ophthalmopathy. TCRdb re-analysed the multiplex PCR reads in MiXCR, keeping a single row per CDR3 protein. This table holds 540,000 or so distinct CDR3 sequences, roughly 50% found once. Input material: peripheral blood or thyroid tissue (not recorded which). All receptors derive from an adult woman with Graves' disease, either hyperthyroidism or ophthalmopathy (not recorded which). Each CDR3 is given with its conserved first and last residue. D genes are given only for firm matches. Size values are once, few and many counts, or a class for expanded clones, and some rows have none.

clone_size	d_call	v_call	cdr3_length	cdr3_aa
few	NA	TRBV12-3/TRBV12-4	18	CASSPLRGGGSMNTEAFF
many	NA	TRBV7-9	12	CASSLTGSEQYF
once	NA	TRBV12-3/TRBV12-4	14	CASSFAYSNQPQHF
NA	NA	TRBV29-1	13	CSVAVRDTYEQYF
many	NA	TRBV18	12	CARQGGNQPQHF
many	NA	TRBV2	12	CASSQRLAEAFF
many	NA	TRBV11-2	14	CASSSTWGQETQYF
NA	NA	TRBV29-1	12	CSAHTRGTEAFF
NA	TRBD1	TRBV20-1	15	CSALLTGSIGYGYTF
NA	NA	TRBV19	12	CASARDTGELFF
many	TRBD1	TRBV5-1	14	CASSWDRGNTEAFF
NA	TRBD1	TRBV10-3	16	CAISELGTANTGELFF
NA	TRBD2	TRBV2	17	CASLMELAGGPGETQYF
NA	NA	TRBV10-3	13	CAISENGGYGYTF
many	NA	TRBV20-1	14	CSARDVGSGLPQHF
many	NA	TRBV7-7	13	CASSSVHGGELFF
NA	NA	TRBV5-4	13	CASSLASYTEAFF
NA	NA	TRBV12-3/TRBV12-4	13	CASRGDIYTEAFF
NA	NA	TRBV24-1	15	CATSDLGGGPETQYF
NA	TRBD1	TRBV11-1	21	CASRAVRDGPPTDRGRATQYF
NA	TRBD1	TRBV10-3	13	CAIKGQGKETQYF
many	TRBD1	TRBV4-1	14	CASRKTGEISPLHF
NA	NA	TRBV9	15	CASSSPPASSYEQYF
many	NA	TRBV2	13	CASSLDPRGTQYF
NA	NA	TRBV20-1	14	CSSARPETGTPLHF
NA	NA	TRBV24-1	15	CATSEALTGANVLTF
many	NA	TRBV19	16	CASSTSGGFSNQPQHF
many	NA	TRBV12-3/TRBV12-4	14	CASSLSGFNQPQHF
many	NA	TRBV7-9	15	CASSEQGGENYGYTF
NA	TRBD1	TRBV19	14	CASSQGVMSEKLFF